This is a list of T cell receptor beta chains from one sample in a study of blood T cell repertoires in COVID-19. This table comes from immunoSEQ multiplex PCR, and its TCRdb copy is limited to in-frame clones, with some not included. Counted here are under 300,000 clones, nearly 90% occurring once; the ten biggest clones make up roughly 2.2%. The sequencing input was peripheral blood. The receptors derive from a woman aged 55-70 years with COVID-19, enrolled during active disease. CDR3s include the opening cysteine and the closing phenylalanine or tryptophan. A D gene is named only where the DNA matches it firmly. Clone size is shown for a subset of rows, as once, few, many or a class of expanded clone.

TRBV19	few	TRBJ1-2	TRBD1	CASSITQGVNYGYTF	TGTGCCAGTAGTATCACACAGGGGGTCAACTATGGCTACACCTTC
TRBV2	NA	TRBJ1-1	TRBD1	CASSERTGLNTEAFF	TGTGCCAGCAGTGAAAGGACAGGATTGAACACTGAAGCTTTCTTT
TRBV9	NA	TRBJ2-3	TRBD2	CASSVGPGGAITDTQYF	TGTGCCAGCAGCGTTGGGCCCGGGGGGGCCATCACAGATACGCAGTATTTT
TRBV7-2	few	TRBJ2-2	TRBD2	CASSLRGLAANTGELFF	TGTGCCAGCAGCTTACGTGGACTAGCGGCGAACACCGGGGAGCTGTTTTTT
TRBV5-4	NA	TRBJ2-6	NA	CASSPAGLAGANVLTF	TGTGCCAGCAGTCCCGCAGGGTTAGCTGGGGCCAACGTCCTGACTTTC
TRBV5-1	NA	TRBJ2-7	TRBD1	CASSSTGGYEQYF	TGCGCCAGCAGCTCGACAGGGGGCTACGAGCAGTACTTC
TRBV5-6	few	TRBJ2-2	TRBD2	CASSPMSSGGNPGELFF	TGTGCCAGCAGCCCAATGTCTAGCGGGGGCAACCCCGGGGAGCTGTTTTTT
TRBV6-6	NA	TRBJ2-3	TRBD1	CASSYGQGGDTQYF	TGTGCCAGCAGTTACGGACAGGGGGGAGATACGCAGTATTTT
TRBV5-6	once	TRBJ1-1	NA	CASSPGTTEAFF	TGTGCCAGCAGCCCTGGGACAACTGAAGCTTTCTTT
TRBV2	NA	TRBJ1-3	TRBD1	CASSVQGPTSSGNTIYF	TGTGCCAGCAGTGTACAGGGGCCTACCAGCTCTGGAAACACCATATATTTT
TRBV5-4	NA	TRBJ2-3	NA	CASVRDLSGDTQYF	TGTGCCAGCGTCCGGGATCTTTCTGGAGATACGCAGTATTTT
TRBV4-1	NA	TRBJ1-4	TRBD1	CASSQGGTGHKFPTSNEKLFF	TGCGCCAGCAGCCAAGGGGGGACAGGGCATAAATTCCCAACGTCTAATGAAAAACTGTTTTTT
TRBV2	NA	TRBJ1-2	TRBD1	CASRVDRVPGYTF	TGTGCCAGCAGGGTCGACAGGGTCCCTGGCTACACCTTC
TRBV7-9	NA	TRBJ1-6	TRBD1	CASSLRDRVDSPLHF	TGTGCCAGCAGCCTACGGGACAGGGTGGACTCACCCCTCCACTTT
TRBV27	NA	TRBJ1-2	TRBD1	CASTRTGSPYGYTF	TGTGCCAGCACCAGGACAGGGAGTCCCTATGGCTACACCTTC
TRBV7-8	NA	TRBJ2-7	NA	CASSLELNYEQYF	TGTGCCAGCAGCTTAGAACTGAACTACGAGCAGTACTTC
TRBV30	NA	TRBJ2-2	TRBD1	CAWSNRGRAGELFF	TGTGCCTGGAGTAACAGGGGGCGGGCCGGGGAGCTGTTTTTT
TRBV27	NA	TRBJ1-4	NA	CASRRGALNEKLFF	TGTGCCAGCAGGCGGGGAGCTCTTAATGAAAAACTGTTTTTT
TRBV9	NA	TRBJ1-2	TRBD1	CASSVGLGGGAVGYTF	TGTGCCAGCAGCGTAGGTCTCGGAGGGGGCGCGGTTGGCTACACCTTC
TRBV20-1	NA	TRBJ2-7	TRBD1	CSVTGQGEQYF	TGCAGTGTGACGGGACAGGGCGAGCAGTACTTC
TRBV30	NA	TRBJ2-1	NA	CAWQGHRKTNEQFF	TGTGCCTGGCAGGGACATCGGAAGACCAATGAGCAGTTCTTC
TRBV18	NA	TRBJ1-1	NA	CASSPSAGINTEAFF	TGTGCCAGCTCACCAAGCGCAGGGATAAACACTGAAGCTTTCTTT
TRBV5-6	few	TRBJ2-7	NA	CASSQDSYEQYF	TGTGCCAGCAGCCAGGACTCCTACGAGCAGTACTTC
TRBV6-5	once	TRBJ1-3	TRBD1	CASTSTGSSGNTIYF	TGTGCCAGCACATCGACAGGGAGCTCTGGAAACACCATATATTTT
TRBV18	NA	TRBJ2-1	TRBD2	CASSPPNAAGYEQFF	TGTGCCAGCTCACCACCTAACGCAGCGGGGTATGAGCAGTTCTTC
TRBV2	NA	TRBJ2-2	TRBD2	CASGGGLAGTGELFF	TGTGCCAGCGGAGGAGGACTAGCGGGCACCGGGGAGCTGTTTTTT
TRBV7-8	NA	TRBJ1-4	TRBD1	CASSRGQGPTNEKLFF	TGTGCCAGCAGCAGAGGACAGGGTCCGACTAATGAAAAACTGTTTTTT
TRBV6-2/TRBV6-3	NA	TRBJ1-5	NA	CASSYSTPNQPQHF	TGTGCCAGCAGTTACTCAACACCAAATCAGCCCCAGCATTTT
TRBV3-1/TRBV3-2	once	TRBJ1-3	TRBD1	CASSPQGTGPGNTIYF	TGTGCCAGCAGCCCTCAAGGGACAGGGCCTGGAAACACCATATATTTT
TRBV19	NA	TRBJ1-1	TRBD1	CASFDRGSLLGTEAFF	TGTGCCAGTTTTGACAGGGGGTCTCTCTTGGGCACTGAAGCTTTCTTT
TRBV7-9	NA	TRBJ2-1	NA	CASRPVEGSSYNEQFF	TGTGCCAGCAGGCCAGTGGAGGGGAGCTCCTACAATGAGCAGTTCTTC
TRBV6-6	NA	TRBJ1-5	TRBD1	CASSRGQSNQPQHF	TGTGCCAGCAGTAGGGGACAGAGCAATCAGCCCCAGCATTTT
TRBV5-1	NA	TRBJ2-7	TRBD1	CASSLDGQGSYEQYF	TGCGCCAGCAGCTTGGACGGACAGGGGAGCTACGAGCAGTACTTC
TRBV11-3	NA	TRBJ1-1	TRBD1	CASQGGTEAFF	TGTGCCAGCCAGGGGGGCACTGAAGCTTTCTTT
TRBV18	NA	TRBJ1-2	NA	CASSPGILDGYTF	TGTGCCAGCTCACCGGGCATACTGGATGGCTACACCTTC
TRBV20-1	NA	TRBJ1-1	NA	CSASVGANTEAFF	TGCAGTGCTAGTGTAGGGGCAAACACTGAAGCTTTCTTT
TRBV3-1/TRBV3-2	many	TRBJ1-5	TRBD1	CASSRQGSNQPQHF	TGTGCCAGCAGTCGACAGGGAAGCAATCAGCCCCAGCATTTT
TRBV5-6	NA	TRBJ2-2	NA	CASSLGTANTGELFF	TGTGCCAGCAGCTTGGGGACAGCGAACACCGGGGAGCTGTTTTTT
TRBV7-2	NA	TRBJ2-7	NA	CASSLRQAGYEQYF	TGTGCCAGCAGCTTGAGACAGGCGGGCTACGAGCAGTACTTC
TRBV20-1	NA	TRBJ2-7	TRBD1	CSASPLDRLGEQYF	TGCAGTGCTAGTCCCCTGGACAGGCTCGGCGAGCAGTACTTC
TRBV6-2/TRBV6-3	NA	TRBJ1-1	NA	CASSYFVLGEAFF	TGTGCCAGCAGTTACTTTGTCCTCGGGGAAGCTTTCTTT
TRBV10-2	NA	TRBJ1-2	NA	CASSEWTATGTHSNYGYTF	TGCGCCAGCAGTGAGTGGACTGCCACCGGGACACATTCTAACTATGGCTACACCTTC
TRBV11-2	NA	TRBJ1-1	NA	CASSLAGSSEAFF	TGTGCCAGCAGCTTAGCGGGGAGTTCTGAAGCTTTCTTT
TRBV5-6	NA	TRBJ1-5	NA	CASSLAAGPTSNQPQHF	TGTGCCAGCAGCTTGGCCGCAGGGCCCACCAGCAATCAGCCCCAGCATTTT
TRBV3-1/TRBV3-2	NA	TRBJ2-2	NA	CASSQDRIGELFF	TGTGCCAGCAGCCAAGATCGTATCGGGGAGCTGTTTTTT
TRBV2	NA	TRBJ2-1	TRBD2	CAGSGGYANEQFF	TGTGCCGGGAGCGGGGGTTACGCGAATGAGCAGTTCTTC
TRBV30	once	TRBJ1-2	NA	CAWSEQGAGGYTF	TGTGCCTGGAGCGAACAAGGCGCAGGAGGCTACACCTTC
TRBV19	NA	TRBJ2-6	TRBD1	CASSPTGVGANVLTF	TGTGCCAGTAGCCCTACAGGGGTCGGGGCCAACGTCCTGACTTTC
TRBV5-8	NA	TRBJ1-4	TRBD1	CASSSRDRGTINEKLFF	TGTGCCAGCAGCTCCCGGGACAGGGGTACCATTAATGAAAAACTGTTTTTT
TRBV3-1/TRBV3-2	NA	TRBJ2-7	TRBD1	CASSTGGTYEQYF	TGTGCCAGCAGCACAGGGGGGACCTACGAGCAGTACTTC
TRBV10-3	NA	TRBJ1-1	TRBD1	CAISGGQGGTEAFF	TGTGCCATCAGTGGTGGACAGGGCGGCACTGAAGCTTTCTTT
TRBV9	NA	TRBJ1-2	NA	CASSVGGGKYGYTF	TGTGCCAGCAGCGTAGGCGGGGGGAAGTATGGCTACACCTTC
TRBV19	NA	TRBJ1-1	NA	CASNPYGGTNTEAFF	TGTGCCAGTAACCCCTACGGGGGGACCAACACTGAAGCTTTCTTT